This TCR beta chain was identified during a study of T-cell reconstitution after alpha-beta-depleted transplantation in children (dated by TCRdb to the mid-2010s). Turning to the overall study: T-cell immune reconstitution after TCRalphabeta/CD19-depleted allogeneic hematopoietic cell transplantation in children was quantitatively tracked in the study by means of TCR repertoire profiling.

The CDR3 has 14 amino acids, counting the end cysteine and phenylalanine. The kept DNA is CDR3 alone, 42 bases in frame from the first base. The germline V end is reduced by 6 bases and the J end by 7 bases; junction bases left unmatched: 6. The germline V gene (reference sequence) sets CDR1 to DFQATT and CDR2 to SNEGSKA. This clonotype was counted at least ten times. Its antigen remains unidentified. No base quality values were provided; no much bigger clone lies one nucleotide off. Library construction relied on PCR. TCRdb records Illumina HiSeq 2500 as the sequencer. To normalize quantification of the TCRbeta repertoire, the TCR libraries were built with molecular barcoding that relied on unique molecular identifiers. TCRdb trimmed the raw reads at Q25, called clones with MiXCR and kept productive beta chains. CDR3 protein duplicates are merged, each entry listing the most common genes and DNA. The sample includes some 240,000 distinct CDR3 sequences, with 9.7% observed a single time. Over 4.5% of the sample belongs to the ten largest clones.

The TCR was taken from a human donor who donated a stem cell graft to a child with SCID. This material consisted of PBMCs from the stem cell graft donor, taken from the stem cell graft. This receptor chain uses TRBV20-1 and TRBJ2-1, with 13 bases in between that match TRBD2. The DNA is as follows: TGCAGTGCCACTAGCGGGGGGGCATCGAATGAGCAGTTCTTC. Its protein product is CSATSGGASNEQFF.